This is a list of T cell receptor beta chains from one sample in a study of blood T cells in healthy people across ages. TCRdb re-called the 5' RACE reads through MiXCR, storing one row per CDR3 protein. The sample holds 750,000 to 850,000 distinct CDR3 sequences, about 25% seen once. This sample was also put to use in a study of T cells of mothers and their children.

Sample: blood. The source is a boy aged 10-17 years in good health. The CDR3 runs from the conserved cysteine through the conserved F or W. Each record gives: clone size, D gene, V gene, J gene, CDR3 DNA, CDR3 protein. A D gene is named only where the DNA matches it firmly. Part of the rows lack a size; the others show once, few, many or a class for expanded clones.

>few|-|TRBV9|TRBJ2-2
TGTGCCAGCAGCGTAGGGGACACCGGGGAGCTGTTTTTT
CASSVGDTGELFF
>once|TRBD2|TRBV5-1|TRBJ2-2
TGCGCCAGCAGCGCTAGCGGCTACACCGGGGAGCTGTTTTTT
CASSASGYTGELFF
>-|-|TRBV29-1|TRBJ1-1
TGCAGCGTTGAAAAGGGGACTAACACTGAAGCTTTCTTT
CSVEKGTNTEAFF
>few|-|TRBV28|TRBJ2-3
TGTGCCAGCAGTTTATGGAGGCGGGGCGCTAGCACAGATACGCAGTATTTT
CASSLWRRGASTDTQYF
>-|TRBD1|TRBV7-9|TRBJ2-7
TGTGCCAGCAGAGGACAGGAGAGTTCTGGCTACGAGCAGTACTTC
CASRGQESSGYEQYF
>few|-|TRBV28|TRBJ2-7
TGTGCCAGCACCTCCGGGACCGGGGAGCAGTACTTC
CASTSGTGEQYF
>few|-|TRBV20-1|TRBJ1-4
TGCAGTGCTAGGGAGGAGGGCAGTGAAAAACTGTTTTTT
CSAREEGSEKLFF
>-|-|TRBV10-3|TRBJ1-1
TGTGCCACCAGCGCCGGACTGAACACTGAAGCTTTCTTT
CATSAGLNTEAFF
>few|TRBD1|TRBV7-9|TRBJ1-2
TGTGCCAGCAGCTCGTACAGGGGCTATGGCTACACCTTC
CASSSYRGYGYTF
>few|TRBD2|TRBV5-1|TRBJ2-1
TGCGCCAGCAGCTCCTCCGGGACTAGTGCCCCAGGGAATGAGCAGTTCTTC
CASSSSGTSAPGNEQFF
>-|TRBD1|TRBV4-1|TRBJ1-4
TGCGCCAGCAGCCAAGGGGACAGGGGGCTTTCTAATGAAAAACTGTTTTTT
CASSQGDRGLSNEKLFF
>-|-|TRBV2|TRBJ2-1
TGTGCCAGCAGTGAAGGTGGGAGTAAACAGTTCTTC
CASSEGGSKQFF
>few|-|TRBV20-1|TRBJ1-2
TGCAGTGCTAGAGCCTCCCCCGGGGATGGCTACACCTTC
CSARASPGDGYTF
>few|-|TRBV9|TRBJ1-1
TGTGCCAGCAGCGTGGGAGACGCGTCTGAAGCTTTCTTT
CASSVGDASEAFF
>-|-|TRBV7-9|TRBJ2-7
TGTGCCAGCAGCGTGGGTTTCGGAATGATCTACGAGCAGTACTTC
CASSVGFGMIYEQYF
>once|-|TRBV20-1|TRBJ2-7
TGCAGTGCTAGAGCCCCGGGACACCAAACCTCCTACGAGCAGTACTTC
CSARAPGHQTSYEQYF
>-|-|TRBV6-6|TRBJ2-7
TGTGCCAGCAGTTCTACGGACTGGGCCTACGAGCAGTACTTC
CASSSTDWAYEQYF
>-|-|TRBV12-3/TRBV12-4|TRBJ1-3
TGTGCCAGCAGTTTAGTGGAGGCCGGGAGAGGATATTTT
CASSLVEAGRGYF
>few|TRBD1|TRBV27|TRBJ1-4
TGTGCCAGCAGTTTGGAAACAGGGGGCGCGGATGAAAAACTGTTTTTT
CASSLETGGADEKLFF
>-|TRBD2|TRBV4-3|TRBJ2-7
TGCGCCAGCAGCCAAGATCGGACTAGCGAGTCCTACGAGCAGTACTTC
CASSQDRTSESYEQYF
>few|-|TRBV6-2/TRBV6-3|TRBJ2-1
TGTGCCAGCAGGCCCTCGGGGGTCAACTCCTACAATGAGCAGTTCTTC
CASRPSGVNSYNEQFF
>few|-|TRBV27|TRBJ2-1
TGTGCCAGCAGTTTAGCTGGCCAGGGATTCAATGAGCAGTTCTTC
CASSLAGQGFNEQFF
>-|TRBD2|TRBV29-1|TRBJ2-1
TGCAGCGCCCGACTAGCGGGAGCCTATGAGCAGTTCTTC
CSARLAGAYEQFF
>-|-|TRBV28|TRBJ2-5
TGTGCCAGCAGCACAAAGCGAGAGACCCAGTACTTC
CASSTKRETQYF
>-|-|TRBV5-1|TRBJ1-4
TGCGCCAGCAGCGTCGGGTCGGGGACTTATAATGAAAAACTGTTTTTT
CASSVGSGTYNEKLFF
>few|-|TRBV12-3/TRBV12-4|TRBJ1-6
TGTGCCTCCCGCCTCAAGAATAATTCACCCCTCCACTTT
CASRLKNNSPLHF
>-|TRBD1|TRBV9|TRBJ2-5
TGTGCCAGCAGCCCGCCGACAGGGTGGGAGCAAGAGACCCAGTACTTC
CASSPPTGWEQETQYF
>-|TRBD2|TRBV20-1|TRBJ2-5
TGCAGTGCTAGACCACCCCCCGGACTAGCGGGATGGTGGGAGACCCAGTACTTC
CSARPPPGLAGWWETQYF
>-|-|TRBV6-2/TRBV6-3|TRBJ2-7
TGTGCCAGCAAAAAACTCGATTACGAGCAGTACTTC
CASKKLDYEQYF
>few|-|TRBV7-9|TRBJ2-7
TGTGCCAGCAGCTTAGTCAGGAGAGGGGGCTCCTACGAGCAGTACTTC
CASSLVRRGGSYEQYF
>-|TRBD2|TRBV27|TRBJ2-5
TGTGCCAGCAAACTAGCGGGGGGGCTACAAGAGACCCAGTACTTC
CASKLAGGLQETQYF
>-|-|TRBV9|TRBJ2-7
TGTGCCAGCAGCGACCAAGCCGGGACCGATGAGCAGTACTTC
CASSDQAGTDEQYF
>few|-|TRBV3-1|TRBJ1-4
TGTGCCAGCAGCCAAGTTTATGAGGGGCGGGGTGAAAAACTGTTTTTT
CASSQVYEGRGEKLFF